This T cell receptor (beta chain) was sequenced during a study of blood T cell repertoires in COVID-19. Whole-study context: Researchers got acute and convalescent COVID-19 samples from the United States, Italy and Spain. PBMCs, B-cell-depleted T cells, or T cells were the source of the cDNA or gDNA that made up the material.

TCRdb's copy holds only in-frame clones and misses some; the assay was immunoSEQ multiplex PCR. The table lists roughly 38,000 clones, 80% to 90% of them singletons. In germline, CDR1 is SGHTA, CDR2 FQGTGA. With 2 bases removed from V and 0 bases from J, the gap between germline ends came to 4 bases. The CDR3 is 13 amino acids. This clone showed up just a few times. The TCR comes from a woman between 65 and 79 years old with acute or convalescent COVID-19. V usage is TRBV7-3 and J usage is TRBJ1-1; D remains ambiguous. The sample consisted of peripheral blood. The chain's CDR3 is CASSLRMNTEAFF. The CDR3 DNA follows: TGTGCCAGCAGCTTACGTATGAACACTGAAGCTTTCTTT.